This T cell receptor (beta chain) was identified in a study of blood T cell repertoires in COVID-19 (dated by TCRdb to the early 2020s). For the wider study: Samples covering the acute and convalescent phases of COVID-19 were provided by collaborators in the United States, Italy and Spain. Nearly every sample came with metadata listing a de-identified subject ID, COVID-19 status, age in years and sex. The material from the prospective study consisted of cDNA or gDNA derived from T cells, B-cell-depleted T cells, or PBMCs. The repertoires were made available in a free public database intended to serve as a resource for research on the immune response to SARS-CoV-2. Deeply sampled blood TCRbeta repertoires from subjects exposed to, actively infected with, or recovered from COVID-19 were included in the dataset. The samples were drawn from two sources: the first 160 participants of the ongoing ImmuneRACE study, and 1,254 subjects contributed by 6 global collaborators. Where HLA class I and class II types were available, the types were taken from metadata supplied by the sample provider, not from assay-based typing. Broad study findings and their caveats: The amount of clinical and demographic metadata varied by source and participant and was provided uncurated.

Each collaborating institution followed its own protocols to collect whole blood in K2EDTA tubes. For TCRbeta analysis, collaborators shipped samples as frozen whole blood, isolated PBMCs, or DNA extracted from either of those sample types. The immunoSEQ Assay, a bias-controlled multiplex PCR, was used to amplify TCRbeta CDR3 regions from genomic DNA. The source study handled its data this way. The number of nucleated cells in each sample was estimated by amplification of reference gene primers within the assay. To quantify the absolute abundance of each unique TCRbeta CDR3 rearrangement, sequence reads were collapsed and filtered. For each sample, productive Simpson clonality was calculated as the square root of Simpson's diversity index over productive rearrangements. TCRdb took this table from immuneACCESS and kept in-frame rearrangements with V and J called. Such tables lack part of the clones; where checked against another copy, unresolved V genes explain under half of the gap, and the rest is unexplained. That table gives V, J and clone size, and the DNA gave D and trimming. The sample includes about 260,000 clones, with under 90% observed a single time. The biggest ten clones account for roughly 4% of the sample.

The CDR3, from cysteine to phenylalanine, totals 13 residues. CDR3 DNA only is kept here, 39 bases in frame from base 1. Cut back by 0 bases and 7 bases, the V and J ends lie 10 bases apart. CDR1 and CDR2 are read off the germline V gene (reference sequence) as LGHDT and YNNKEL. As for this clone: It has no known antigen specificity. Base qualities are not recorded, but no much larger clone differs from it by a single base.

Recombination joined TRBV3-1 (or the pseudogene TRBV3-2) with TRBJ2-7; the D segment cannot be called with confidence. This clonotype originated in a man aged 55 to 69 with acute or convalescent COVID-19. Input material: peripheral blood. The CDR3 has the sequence CASSQDPRREQYF. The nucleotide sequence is TGTGCCAGCAGCCAAGACCCCCGTCGGGAGCAGTACTTC.